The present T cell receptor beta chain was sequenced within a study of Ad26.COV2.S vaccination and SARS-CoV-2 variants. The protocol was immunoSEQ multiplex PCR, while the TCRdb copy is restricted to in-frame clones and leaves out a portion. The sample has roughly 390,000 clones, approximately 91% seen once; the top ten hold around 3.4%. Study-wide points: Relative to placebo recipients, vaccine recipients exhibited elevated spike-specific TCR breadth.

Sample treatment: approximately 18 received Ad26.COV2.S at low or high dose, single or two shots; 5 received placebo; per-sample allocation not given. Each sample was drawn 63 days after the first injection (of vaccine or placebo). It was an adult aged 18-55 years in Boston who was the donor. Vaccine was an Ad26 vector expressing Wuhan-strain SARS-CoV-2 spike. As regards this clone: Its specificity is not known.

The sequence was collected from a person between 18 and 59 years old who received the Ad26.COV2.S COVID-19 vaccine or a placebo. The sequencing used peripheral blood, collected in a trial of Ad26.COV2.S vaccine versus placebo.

CDR3 sequence (DNA): TGTGCCAGCAGCTTAAATCAAGCTTTCTTT. Its translation: CASSLNQAFF. This sequence joins TRBV7-2 and TRBJ1-1; D remains unclear. Trimming pared 2 bases from V and 9 bases from J, leaving 4 bases between. CDR1 is SGHTA and CDR2 is FQGNSA in the germline V gene. The length of the CDR3 is 10 residues.